This T cell receptor (beta chain) was observed in a study of cytomegalovirus exposure and HLA in healthy donors. Study-level findings and limits: Among TCR sequences, most were rare, though some public TCRs appeared in many donors. The CMV antigen specificity of a few CMV-associated chains was confirmed through in vitro analysis. When a later analysis was performed, an Asian-associated ancestry cluster reportedly had fewer N-insertions than the 666-donor mean.

The PCR had 60 Vbeta and 13 Jbeta primers. The assay was immunoSEQ multiplex PCR, and TCRdb's table has in-frame clones only and misses some. Seen here are under 200,000 clones, roughly 75% observed once, and the top ten hold around 8%. As to this clone: What it recognizes is unknown.

Healthy bone marrow donors made up the cohort. Unmatched junction bases numbered 7, after V lost 5 bases and J lost 0 bases. CDR3 length: 15 residues. The germline CDR1 and CDR2 sequences are SGHRS and YFSETQ. This receptor was obtained from a woman between 35 and 50 years old in good health and CMV-seropositive. The chain has TRBV5-1 and TRBJ2-7, with TRBD2 identical over 8 bases. Specimen: PBMCs. The CDR3 loop is CASRSSGGISYEQYF. CDR3 DNA: TGCGCCAGCAGATCCAGCGGGGGAATCTCCTACGAGCAGTACTTC. Variable domain in full (rest from reference TRBV5-1 and TRBJ2-7): KAGVTQTPRYLIKTRGQQVTLSCSPISGHRSVSWYQQTPGQGLQFLFEYFSETQRNKGNFPGRFSGRQFSNSRSEMNVSTLELGDSALYLCASRSSGGISYEQYFGPGTRLTVT.